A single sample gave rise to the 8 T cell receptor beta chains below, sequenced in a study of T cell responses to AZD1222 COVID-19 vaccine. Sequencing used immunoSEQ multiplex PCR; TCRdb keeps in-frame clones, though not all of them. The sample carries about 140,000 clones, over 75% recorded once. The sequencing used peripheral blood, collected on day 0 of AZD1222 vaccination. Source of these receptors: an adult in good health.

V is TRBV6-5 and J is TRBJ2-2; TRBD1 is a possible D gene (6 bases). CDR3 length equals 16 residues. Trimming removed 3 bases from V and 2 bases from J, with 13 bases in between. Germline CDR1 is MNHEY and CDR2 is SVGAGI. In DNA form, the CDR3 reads TGTGCCAGCAGTTATTTCGGGACATATAACACCGGGGAGCTGTTTTTT. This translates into CASSYFGTYNTGELFF.

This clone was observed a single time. The CDR3 is CASDRDPNQPQHF. CDR3 DNA sequence: TGTGCCAGCGACAGGGATCCAAATCAGCCCCAGCATTTT. The gene calls are TRBV2 and TRBJ1-5; 7 bases are shared with TRBD1. The CDR3 totals 13 residues. J was trimmed by 4 bases and V by 8 bases; bases with no gene match: 5. Germline V lookup: CDR1 SNHLY, CDR2 FYNNEI.

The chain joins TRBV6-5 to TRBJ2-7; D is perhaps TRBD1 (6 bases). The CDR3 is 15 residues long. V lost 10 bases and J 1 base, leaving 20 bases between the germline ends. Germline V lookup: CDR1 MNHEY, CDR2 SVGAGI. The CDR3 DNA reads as TGTGCCACCAGAAGCCCACAGGGAGCTTCCTACGAGCAGTACTTC. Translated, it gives CATRSPQGASYEQYF.

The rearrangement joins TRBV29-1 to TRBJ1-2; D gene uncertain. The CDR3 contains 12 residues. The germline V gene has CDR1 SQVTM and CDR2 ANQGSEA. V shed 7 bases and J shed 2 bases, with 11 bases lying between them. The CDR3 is CSAQRANYGYTF. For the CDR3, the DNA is TGCAGCGCGCAGAGGGCAAACTATGGCTACACCTTC.

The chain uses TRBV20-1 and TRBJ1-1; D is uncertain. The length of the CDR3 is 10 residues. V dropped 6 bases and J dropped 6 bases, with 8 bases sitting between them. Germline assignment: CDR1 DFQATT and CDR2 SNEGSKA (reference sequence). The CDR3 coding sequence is TGCAGTGCCTTGGAACCTGAAGCTTTCTTT. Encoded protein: CSALEPEAFF.

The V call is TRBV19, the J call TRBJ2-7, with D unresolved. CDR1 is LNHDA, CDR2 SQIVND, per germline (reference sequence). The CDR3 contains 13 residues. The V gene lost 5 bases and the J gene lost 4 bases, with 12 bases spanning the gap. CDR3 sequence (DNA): TGTGCCAGTAGTGCCCTAGGTACTTACGAGCAGTACTTC. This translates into CASSALGTYEQYF. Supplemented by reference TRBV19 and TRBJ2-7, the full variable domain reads DGGITQSPKYLFRKEGQNVTLSCEQNLNHDAMYWYRQDPGQGLRLIYYSQIVNDFQKGDIAEGYSVSREKKESFPLTVTSAQKNPTAFYLCASSALGTYEQYFGPGTRLTVT.

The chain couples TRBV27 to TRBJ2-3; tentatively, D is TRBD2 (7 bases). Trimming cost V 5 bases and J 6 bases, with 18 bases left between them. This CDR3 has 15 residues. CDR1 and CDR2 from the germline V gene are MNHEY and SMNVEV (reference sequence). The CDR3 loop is CASSPGRGASDTQYF. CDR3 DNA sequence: TGTGCCAGCAGTCCTGGACGGGGGGCTTCCGATACGCAGTATTTT.

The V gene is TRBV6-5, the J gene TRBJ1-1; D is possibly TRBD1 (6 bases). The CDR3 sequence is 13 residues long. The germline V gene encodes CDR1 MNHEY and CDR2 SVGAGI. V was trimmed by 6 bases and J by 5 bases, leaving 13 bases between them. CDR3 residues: CASSGGARTEAFF. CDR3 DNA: TGTGCCAGCAGCGGGGGGGCGCGGACTGAAGCTTTCTTT.